This T cell receptor (beta chain) was captured by sequencing in a study of blood T cell repertoires in COVID-19. Overall study: Spain, Italy and the United States supplied samples that represented acute and convalescent COVID-19. In each case, the material was cDNA or gDNA derived from T cells, B-cell-depleted T cells, or PBMCs.

Clinical history as reported by participants underpinned cohort assignment. Symptom resolution, clearance, or two negative PCRs marked donors in Cohort 3 as recovered. The germline gives CDR1 SGDLS, CDR2 YYNGEE. This CDR3 spans 15 amino acids. V shed 1 base and J shed 4 bases, with 14 bases lying between them. Repertoires were generated with immunoSEQ multiplex PCR, while TCRdb's copy carries only in-frame clones and drops some. The sample consists of 150,000 to 200,000 clones, roughly 83% of them appearing once. The material sequenced was PBMCs or T cells enriched from blood (not recorded which). The chain employs TRBV9 and TRBJ1-2; D is unclear. The clonotype comes from a woman aged 55-70 years who had recovered from COVID-19. The CDR3 protein is CASSVNPERGYGYTF. In DNA, the CDR3 is TGTGCCAGCAGCGTAAACCCAGAGAGAGGCTATGGCTACACCTTC.